This is a list of T cell receptor beta chains from one sample in a study of blood T cells in healthy people across ages. TCRdb redid the calling of the 5' RACE reads with MiXCR, one entry per CDR3 protein. This table holds 450,000 to 650,000 distinct CDR3 sequences, less than 25% found once. These same data were also listed under a study on T cells of mothers and their children.

What was sequenced was blood. The receptors come from a boy aged 10-17 years in good health. CDR3s include the opening cysteine and the closing phenylalanine or tryptophan. Fields, in order: CDR3 length, J gene, V gene, clone size, D gene, CDR3 protein, CDR3 DNA. D genes are given only for firm matches. Clone size is given for some rows only: seen once, a few or many times, or a class if the clone is expanded.

15 | TRBJ2-3 | TRBV5-1 | . | . | CASSLALSGTDTQYF | TGCGCCAGCAGCTTGGCCCTTTCCGGCACAGATACGCAGTATTTT
13 | TRBJ1-1 | TRBV28 | . | . | CASSRTGNPEAFF | TGTGCCAGCAGTAGGACGGGGAACCCTGAAGCTTTCTTT
17 | TRBJ1-2 | TRBV5-1 | few | . | CASSWGSRGISNYGYTF | TGCGCCAGCAGCTGGGGAAGTCGGGGGATCTCTAACTATGGCTACACCTTC
14 | TRBJ2-3 | TRBV27 | few | . | CASSLFASSSTQYF | TGTGCCAGCAGTTTATTTGCCTCGTCCTCAACGCAGTATTTT
17 | TRBJ1-2 | TRBV10-3 | few | TRBD1 | CAISENQPGQGVYGYTF | TGTGCCATCAGTGAGAATCAACCGGGACAGGGAGTCTATGGCTACACCTTC
13 | TRBJ2-7 | TRBV3-1 | . | . | CASSQQGLGEQYF | TGTGCCAGCAGCCAACAGGGGTTGGGCGAGCAGTACTTC
16 | TRBJ2-4 | TRBV2 | . | TRBD2 | CASATSGSLAKNIQYF | TGTGCCAGCGCGACTAGCGGGAGCTTAGCCAAAAACATTCAGTACTTC
16 | TRBJ2-7 | TRBV6-2/TRBV6-3 | . | TRBD1 | CASSYFTGTGRNEQYF | TGTGCCAGCAGTTACTTCACCGGGACAGGGCGAAACGAGCAGTACTTC
17 | TRBJ2-1 | TRBV4-1 | . | . | CASSQENRRSSYNEQFF | TGCGCCAGCAGCCAAGAAAACCGGCGGAGCTCCTACAATGAGCAGTTCTTC
16 | TRBJ2-5 | TRBV20-1 | few | TRBD2 | CSARLAGDVYQETQYF | TGCAGTGCTCGACTAGCGGGAGATGTTTATCAAGAGACCCAGTACTTC
14 | TRBJ2-7 | TRBV27 | . | . | CASFSSGRPYEQYF | TGTGCCAGCTTCTCATCGGGACGGCCCTACGAGCAGTACTTC
13 | TRBJ1-4 | TRBV12-3/TRBV12-4 | . | . | CASRFTGREKLFF | TGTGCCAGCAGGTTTACAGGGCGGGAAAAACTGTTTTTT
19 | TRBJ1-4 | TRBV7-6 | . | . | CASSFTRVGRGGVSEKLFF | TGTGCCAGCAGCTTTACACGGGTCGGCAGGGGAGGCGTGAGTGAAAAACTGTTTTTT
19 | TRBJ1-5 | TRBV12-3/TRBV12-4 | . | . | CASRADSWPSMDSNQPQHF | TGTGCCAGCAGGGCCGATAGCTGGCCGTCGATGGATAGCAATCAGCCCCAGCATTTT
16 | TRBJ2-1 | TRBV2 | . | . | CASSDTGTTGVDEQFF | TGTGCCAGCAGTGACACCGGGACGACGGGGGTGGATGAGCAGTTCTTC
14 | TRBJ2-4 | TRBV5-1 | . | TRBD2 | CASSLGLAENIQYF | TGCGCCAGCAGCTTGGGGCTAGCGGAAAACATTCAGTACTTC
15 | TRBJ1-4 | TRBV12-3/TRBV12-4 | few | TRBD1 | CASSLRPGGNEKLFF | TGTGCCAGCAGTTTACGGCCAGGGGGTAATGAAAAACTGTTTTTT
18 | TRBJ2-3 | TRBV11-2 | . | . | CASSLDPLLRGSTDTQYF | TGTGCCAGCAGCTTAGACCCATTGCTCCGGGGGAGCACAGATACGCAGTATTTT
16 | TRBJ1-4 | TRBV7-2 | few | . | CASSLVWGAGNEKLFF | TGTGCCAGCAGCTTAGTTTGGGGGGCAGGGAATGAAAAACTGTTTTTT
17 | TRBJ2-2 | TRBV20-1 | few | TRBD1 | CSARKGALQGETGELFF | TGCAGTGCTAGAAAGGGGGCACTGCAGGGCGAAACCGGGGAGCTGTTTTTT
14 | TRBJ2-7 | TRBV7-9 | few | . | CASSLDGGTYEQYF | TGTGCCAGCAGCTTAGACGGAGGCACCTACGAGCAGTACTTC
13 | TRBJ2-1 | TRBV20-1 | . | . | CSAMVLPNNEQFF | TGCAGTGCTATGGTCCTTCCAAACAATGAGCAGTTCTTC
12 | TRBJ2-1 | TRBV9 | few | . | CASSVEDNEQFF | TGTGCCAGCAGCGTAGAGGACAATGAGCAGTTCTTC
18 | TRBJ2-1 | TRBV4-3 | few | TRBD2 | CASSPSRVRGGSYNEQFF | TGCGCCAGCAGCCCATCAAGGGTGCGGGGGGGCTCCTACAATGAGCAGTTCTTC
15 | TRBJ2-7 | TRBV6-6 | . | . | CASSYSIGSSYEQYF | TGTGCCAGCAGTTACTCGATTGGGAGCTCCTACGAGCAGTACTTC
16 | TRBJ2-5 | TRBV12-3/TRBV12-4 | few | TRBD2 | CASSPLLAGGKETQYF | TGTGCCAGCAGTCCGCTACTAGCGGGGGGAAAAGAGACCCAGTACTTC
12 | TRBJ2-4 | TRBV29-1 | few | . | CSVEGTSNIQYF | TGCAGCGTTGAAGGGACCTCGAACATTCAGTACTTC
16 | TRBJ2-1 | TRBV27 | . | . | CASSLGPRFSYNEQFF | TGTGCCAGCAGTTTGGGACCCCGATTCTCCTACAATGAGCAGTTCTTC
15 | TRBJ2-2 | TRBV5-1 | . | TRBD1 | CASSPAGGNTGELFF | TGCGCCAGCAGCCCGGCAGGGGGGAACACCGGGGAGCTGTTTTTT
15 | TRBJ2-5 | TRBV9 | . | TRBD1 | CASSGGQGPQETQYF | TGTGCCAGCAGCGGGGGACAGGGACCTCAAGAGACCCAGTACTTC
14 | TRBJ2-7 | TRBV4-3 | few | . | CASSPVGLFYEQYF | TGCGCCAGCAGCCCCGTCGGCCTTTTCTACGAGCAGTACTTC
13 | TRBJ2-7 | TRBV20-1 | . | . | CSARETGRGEQYF | TGCAGTGCTAGGGAAACGGGAAGGGGCGAGCAGTACTTC
15 | TRBJ2-5 | TRBV7-2 | . | TRBD2 | CASSLGSGGYETQYF | TGTGCCAGCAGCTTAGGTAGCGGGGGGTATGAGACCCAGTACTTC
15 | TRBJ2-5 | TRBV7-2 | . | TRBD2 | CASSLFGLAEETQYF | TGTGCCAGCAGCTTATTCGGACTAGCAGAAGAGACCCAGTACTTC
13 | TRBJ1-2 | TRBV7-2 | few | . | CASSPLGNYGYTF | TGTGCCAGCAGTCCCCTGGGGAACTATGGCTACACCTTC
14 | TRBJ2-5 | TRBV20-1 | few | . | CSAPRRGSSGTQYF | TGCAGTGCTCCCCGGAGGGGTAGTAGTGGGACCCAGTACTTC
15 | TRBJ2-7 | TRBV9 | . | . | CASSVDWRQTYEQYF | TGTGCCAGCAGCGTAGATTGGAGACAGACCTACGAGCAGTACTTC
16 | TRBJ2-7 | TRBV7-2 | . | . | CASSLAEACGKVEQYF | TGTGCCAGCAGCTTAGCTGAGGCTTGTGGGAAGGTCGAGCAGTACTTC
12 | TRBJ2-2 | TRBV4-2 | few | . | CASNRDSGELFF | TGTGCCAGCAACAGGGATTCCGGGGAGCTGTTTTTT
16 | TRBJ2-1 | TRBV7-9 | . | TRBD1 | CASSEPGQGSYNEQFF | TGTGCCAGCAGCGAACCGGGACAGGGATCCTACAATGAGCAGTTCTTC
14 | TRBJ1-5 | TRBV6-5 | few | TRBD1 | CASRPQGKDQPQHF | TGTGCCAGCAGGCCACAGGGGAAGGATCAGCCCCAGCATTTT
15 | TRBJ2-1 | TRBV27 | few | TRBD2 | CASSLLAGGRNEQFF | TGTGCCAGCAGTTTATTAGCGGGGGGGCGCAATGAGCAGTTCTTC
16 | TRBJ2-1 | TRBV6-2/TRBV6-3 | few | . | CASSYFSGPPHNEQFF | TGTGCCAGCAGTTACTTTAGCGGCCCCCCCCACAATGAGCAGTTCTTC
15 | TRBJ2-1 | TRBV7-9 | few | . | CASTSGTKPHNEQFF | TGTGCCAGCACCTCCGGGACAAAACCCCACAATGAGCAGTTCTTC
13 | TRBJ2-1 | TRBV4-3 | . | . | CASSQYERGEQFF | TGCGCCAGCAGCCAATATGAACGGGGTGAGCAGTTCTTC
16 | TRBJ1-5 | TRBV3-1 | few | . | CASSPQMGSGNQPQHF | TGTGCCAGCAGCCCGCAAATGGGGAGCGGCAATCAGCCCCAGCATTTT
15 | TRBJ2-4 | TRBV10-3 | few | . | CAISESILAKNIQYF | TGTGCCATCAGTGAGAGCATACTAGCCAAAAACATTCAGTACTTC
15 | TRBJ2-1 | TRBV12-3/TRBV12-4 | once | TRBD2 | CASSLQTSGTNEQFF | TGTGCCAGCAGCCTCCAGACTAGCGGGACTAATGAGCAGTTCTTC
14 | TRBJ1-4 | TRBV5-1 | few | TRBD1 | CASSLGQGDRKLFF | TGCGCCAGCAGCCTGGGACAGGGAGACCGAAAACTGTTTTTT
12 | TRBJ1-1 | TRBV12-3/TRBV12-4 | . | . | CASSLTEYEAFF | TGTGCCAGCAGCCTGACAGAGTATGAAGCTTTCTTT